A single TCR beta chain is shown here with its context. Profiled with immunoSEQ multiplex PCR; TCRdb holds only in-frame clones, not every one. The repertoire includes some 250,000 clones, more than 75% of them detected once, and roughly 2.1% sits in the top ten. Per germline, CDR1 MNHNS and CDR2 SASEGT. The CDR3 runs to 15 residues. J gave up 1 base and V 0 bases, and 1 base lay outside the gene matches. Cohorts were assigned according to the clinical history that participants reported. The source of the sample is a study of blood T cell repertoires in COVID-19. About the research overall: Sample material is recorded as cDNA or gDNA derived from T cells, B-cell-depleted T cells, or PBMCs.

Source material: PBMCs or T cells enriched from blood (not recorded which). This clonotype originated in a woman aged 40 to 50 with acute COVID-19. This chain connects TRBV6-1 to TRBJ2-3; 7 positions match TRBD2. CDR3 sequence (DNA): TGTGCCAGCAGTGAAGCGGGACTACGCACAGATACGCAGTATTTT. It codes for CASSEAGLRTDTQYF.